This T cell receptor (beta chain) was captured in a study of cytomegalovirus exposure and HLA in healthy donors. Study-wide results and limits: Later analysis associated a missense DCLRE1C variant with TCR beta V- and J-gene trimming.

Amplification used 60 Vbeta primers and 13 Jbeta primers. Some clones are missing from TCRdb's copy, which holds only in-frame ones; the method was immunoSEQ multiplex PCR. The sample lists about 130,000 clones; nearly 80% were seen once. Concerning this clone: Antigen specificity is unknown.

The germline V and J ends were trimmed by 3 bases and 5 bases, with 23 bases remaining between them. The length of the CDR3 is 18 residues. Germline V gene data show CDR1 as LGHNA and CDR2 as YNFKEQ. Source material: PBMCs. The chain uses TRBV4-2 and TRBJ2-1; the D gene is possibly TRBD2 (5 bases). This receptor was identified in a man aged 25-40 years in good health and CMV-seronegative. CDR3 amino acids: CASSQESGHAPLNNEQFF. Written as DNA, the CDR3 is TGTGCCAGCAGCCAGGAGAGCGGTCACGCCCCCCTTAACAATGAGCAGTTCTTC.